The rows below give T cell receptor beta chains drawn from one sample of a study of T cell clones after liver transplantation. Generated by immunoSEQ multiplex PCR, the TCRdb table keeps only in-frame clones and is missing some. The sample contains tens of thousands of clones, approximately 86% of which appear only once. Sequenced material: CD4+ T cells from blood, taken 24 months after liver transplant. The receptors originated from a human patient who received a liver transplant. Some T cells may trace back to the graft donor. CDR3s include the opening cysteine and the closing phenylalanine or tryptophan. A D gene is named only where the DNA matches it firmly. Clone size appears in some rows only: once, few, many, or a class for an expanded clone.

cdr3_nt: TGTGCCAGCAGTGTAGGCCCACAAGAGACCCAGTACTTC; cdr3_aa: CASSVGPQETQYF; j_call: TRBJ2-5; d_call: .; clone_size: .; v_call: TRBV6-4
cdr3_nt: TGTGCCAGTAGTCCTGGACAGGGGGCGGGCGAGCAGTACTTC; cdr3_aa: CASSPGQGAGEQYF; j_call: TRBJ2-7; d_call: TRBD1; clone_size: .; v_call: TRBV19
cdr3_nt: TGTGCCAGTAGTATAGAGCTAGCGGGGGGCAGGACAGATACGCAGTATTTT; cdr3_aa: CASSIELAGGRTDTQYF; j_call: TRBJ2-3; d_call: TRBD2; clone_size: .; v_call: TRBV19
cdr3_nt: TGCAGTGCTGTTACCGGGGAGCTGTTTTTT; cdr3_aa: CSAVTGELFF; j_call: TRBJ2-2; d_call: .; clone_size: .; v_call: TRBV20-1
cdr3_nt: TGTGCCAGCAGCTTGTCCGTCCCCGGGGAGCTGTTTTTT; cdr3_aa: CASSLSVPGELFF; j_call: TRBJ2-2; d_call: .; clone_size: .; v_call: TRBV5-8
cdr3_nt: TGTGCCAGCAGTTCACAGGGGTCCGGGGAGCTGTTTTTT; cdr3_aa: CASSSQGSGELFF; j_call: TRBJ2-2; d_call: TRBD1; clone_size: .; v_call: TRBV28
cdr3_nt: TGTGCCAGCAAGAGCGGGAAACCCACCGGGGAGCTGTTTTTT; cdr3_aa: CASKSGKPTGELFF; j_call: TRBJ2-2; d_call: TRBD2; clone_size: .; v_call: TRBV2
cdr3_nt: TGTGCCAGCAGCGTCGTGGGGGCCAACGTCCTGACTTTC; cdr3_aa: CASSVVGANVLTF; j_call: TRBJ2-6; d_call: .; clone_size: once; v_call: TRBV9
cdr3_nt: TGTGCCAGCTGGACCGCGGGGGAAAGGCAAAACATTCAGTACTTC; cdr3_aa: CASWTAGERQNIQYF; j_call: TRBJ2-4; d_call: TRBD2; clone_size: .; v_call: TRBV2
cdr3_nt: TGTGCCAGCAGCCTCCAACAGGAGAACACTGAAGCTTTCTTT; cdr3_aa: CASSLQQENTEAFF; j_call: TRBJ1-1; d_call: .; clone_size: .; v_call: TRBV4-2
cdr3_nt: TGTGCCAGTATAGCGACGGGAGAGATCAATGAGCAGTTCTTC; cdr3_aa: CASIATGEINEQFF; j_call: TRBJ2-1; d_call: .; clone_size: .; v_call: TRBV19
cdr3_nt: TGTGCCAGCAGTGGACCAGGGGTAATGAACACTGAAGCTTTCTTT; cdr3_aa: CASSGPGVMNTEAFF; j_call: TRBJ1-1; d_call: .; clone_size: .; v_call: TRBV6-6
cdr3_nt: TGTGCCAGCAGTGAGGCGGGGTACAATGAGCAGTTCTTC; cdr3_aa: CASSEAGYNEQFF; j_call: TRBJ2-1; d_call: .; clone_size: .; v_call: TRBV11-3
cdr3_nt: TGCGCCAGCAGTGAAAGGCAGGGGGACACCGGGGAGCTGTTTTTT; cdr3_aa: CASSERQGDTGELFF; j_call: TRBJ2-2; d_call: TRBD1; clone_size: .; v_call: TRBV10-1
cdr3_nt: TGTGCCGGCGTCCCGGGACTACCAATATACAATGAGCAGTTCTTC; cdr3_aa: CAGVPGLPIYNEQFF; j_call: TRBJ2-1; d_call: TRBD2; clone_size: .; v_call: TRBV2
cdr3_nt: TGTGCCAGCAGCTTAGCGCGGGCAGAAGCAAATGAAAAACTGTTTTTT; cdr3_aa: CASSLARAEANEKLFF; j_call: TRBJ1-4; d_call: .; clone_size: .; v_call: TRBV7-8
cdr3_nt: TGCGCCAGCAGTCTCAGCCCCTGGGAGCAGTTCTTC; cdr3_aa: CASSLSPWEQFF; j_call: TRBJ2-1; d_call: .; clone_size: .; v_call: TRBV10-2
cdr3_nt: TGTGCCAGTAGTGCAACAGGGGAGGGAGGGGGTTCACCCCTCCACTTT; cdr3_aa: CASSATGEGGGSPLHF; j_call: TRBJ1-6; d_call: TRBD1; clone_size: .; v_call: TRBV19
cdr3_nt: TGTGCCAGCAGCCAAGCTAGCGGGACCGAGCAGTACTTC; cdr3_aa: CASSQASGTEQYF; j_call: TRBJ2-7; d_call: TRBD2; clone_size: .; v_call: TRBV14
cdr3_nt: TGTGCCAGCAGTGAGCTGACAGGGCGAGCCGGGGAGCTGTTTTTT; cdr3_aa: CASSELTGRAGELFF; j_call: TRBJ2-2; d_call: TRBD1; clone_size: .; v_call: TRBV6-1
cdr3_nt: TGTGCCTGGAGTGCCCGGACAGGGGTTACCGGGGAGCTGTTTTTT; cdr3_aa: CAWSARTGVTGELFF; j_call: TRBJ2-2; d_call: TRBD1; clone_size: .; v_call: TRBV30
cdr3_nt: TGTGCCAGCAGTTTAAGACAGGGGGCGCGCAATGAGCAGTTCTTC; cdr3_aa: CASSLRQGARNEQFF; j_call: TRBJ2-1; d_call: TRBD1; clone_size: .; v_call: TRBV27
cdr3_nt: TGTGCCAGCACCAGCCGGGGTTATAATTCACCCCTCCACTTT; cdr3_aa: CASTSRGYNSPLHF; j_call: TRBJ1-6; d_call: .; clone_size: .; v_call: TRBV5-5
cdr3_nt: TGTGCCAGTAGTCCTCCCGGACAACACACCTACGAGCAGTACTTC; cdr3_aa: CASSPPGQHTYEQYF; j_call: TRBJ2-7; d_call: .; clone_size: .; v_call: TRBV19
cdr3_nt: TGTGCCAGCAGCGTTTCCGGTTATAGCAATCAGCCCCAGCATTTT; cdr3_aa: CASSVSGYSNQPQHF; j_call: TRBJ1-5; d_call: .; clone_size: .; v_call: TRBV9
cdr3_nt: TGTGCCAGCAGCGATAATTCCAGGGGGACTGAAGCTTTCTTT; cdr3_aa: CASSDNSRGTEAFF; j_call: TRBJ1-1; d_call: TRBD1; clone_size: .; v_call: TRBV7-9
cdr3_nt: TGTGCCAGCAGCTTAGCGGCGGGGGCGCCAGATACGCAGTATTTT; cdr3_aa: CASSLAAGAPDTQYF; j_call: TRBJ2-3; d_call: .; clone_size: .; v_call: TRBV7-2
cdr3_nt: TGTGCCAGCAGTCCATTAAGTACCGGGGAGCTGTTTTTT; cdr3_aa: CASSPLSTGELFF; j_call: TRBJ2-2; d_call: .; clone_size: .; v_call: TRBV27
cdr3_nt: TGTGCCAGTAGTACCAGGACAGGGGAGAAAGCTTTCTTT; cdr3_aa: CASSTRTGEKAFF; j_call: TRBJ1-1; d_call: TRBD1; clone_size: .; v_call: TRBV19
cdr3_nt: TGTGCCAGCAGCTTAGCGACGAACACTGAAGCTTTCTTT; cdr3_aa: CASSLATNTEAFF; j_call: TRBJ1-1; d_call: .; clone_size: once; v_call: TRBV7-7
cdr3_nt: TGTGCCAGCAGTTTTATCGGGCTAGACAATGAGCAGTTCTTC; cdr3_aa: CASSFIGLDNEQFF; j_call: TRBJ2-1; d_call: .; clone_size: .; v_call: TRBV27
cdr3_nt: TGTGCCAGCAGCTTGGCCGGGGTTTCGGGAAACACCATATATTTT; cdr3_aa: CASSLAGVSGNTIYF; j_call: TRBJ1-3; d_call: .; clone_size: once; v_call: TRBV5-5
cdr3_nt: TGTGCCAGCTCACCACAGGGGCCGTATCCCGGGGAGCCCCAGCATTTT; cdr3_aa: CASSPQGPYPGEPQHF; j_call: TRBJ1-5; d_call: .; clone_size: .; v_call: TRBV18
cdr3_nt: TGTGCCAGCAGTGTAGCCGGAACAGATAGCAATCAGCCCCAGCATTTT; cdr3_aa: CASSVAGTDSNQPQHF; j_call: TRBJ1-5; d_call: .; clone_size: few; v_call: TRBV6-1
cdr3_nt: TGTGCCAGCAGCTTAACTAGCGGGAGTGTTAATGAGCAGTTCTTC; cdr3_aa: CASSLTSGSVNEQFF; j_call: TRBJ2-1; d_call: TRBD2; clone_size: .; v_call: TRBV7-2
cdr3_nt: TGTGCCAGCAGTTCACCGGGACTAGCGGGAGGGCAGTCCTACAATGAGCAGTTCTTC; cdr3_aa: CASSSPGLAGGQSYNEQFF; j_call: TRBJ2-1; d_call: TRBD2; clone_size: .; v_call: TRBV27
cdr3_nt: TGTGCCAGCAGCTTGGCCCAGCGGGCTACAGGCGAGCAGTACTTC; cdr3_aa: CASSLAQRATGEQYF; j_call: TRBJ2-7; d_call: .; clone_size: .; v_call: TRBV5-4
cdr3_nt: TGTGCCATCAGTGGGGAAGGGAAGAGGGGAAACACCATATATTTT; cdr3_aa: CAISGEGKRGNTIYF; j_call: TRBJ1-3; d_call: .; clone_size: .; v_call: TRBV10-3
cdr3_nt: TGTGCCAGCAGCTCAACTGGGGGGCTTACCGGGGAGCTGTTTTTT; cdr3_aa: CASSSTGGLTGELFF; j_call: TRBJ2-2; d_call: .; clone_size: .; v_call: TRBV5-6
cdr3_nt: TGTGCCAGCAGCCCCCCAAGTGGGGATTCCCTCTACTCTGAAGCTTTCTTT; cdr3_aa: CASSPPSGDSLYSEAFF; j_call: TRBJ1-1; d_call: .; clone_size: few; v_call: TRBV7-9
cdr3_nt: TGTGCCAGCGCTGGACAGGGTGAAGCTTTCTTT; cdr3_aa: CASAGQGEAFF; j_call: TRBJ1-1; d_call: TRBD1; clone_size: .; v_call: TRBV6-5
cdr3_nt: TGTGCCAGCAGCTTAACACTAGCGGGGGCCCAGTACTTC; cdr3_aa: CASSLTLAGAQYF; j_call: TRBJ2-5; d_call: TRBD2; clone_size: .; v_call: TRBV7-3
cdr3_nt: TGCGCCAGCAGCCAAGATCCCAACCAAGAGACCCAGTACTTC; cdr3_aa: CASSQDPNQETQYF; j_call: TRBJ2-5; d_call: .; clone_size: once; v_call: TRBV4-1
cdr3_nt: TGTGCCAGCAGTAGTAGGAGGTGGGACAGGGGGCGATCTGCCCTTTCACCCCTCCACTTT; cdr3_aa: CASSSRRWDRGRSALSPLHF; j_call: TRBJ1-6; d_call: TRBD1; clone_size: .; v_call: TRBV28
cdr3_nt: TGTGCCAGCAGCCGGGGACTAGCGGGGGCGGATACGCAGTATTTT; cdr3_aa: CASSRGLAGADTQYF; j_call: TRBJ2-3; d_call: TRBD2; clone_size: .; v_call: TRBV7-2
cdr3_nt: TGTGCCAGTAGTATTGGGACCCGACTAGGGAGTTACAATGAGCAGTTCTTC; cdr3_aa: CASSIGTRLGSYNEQFF; j_call: TRBJ2-1; d_call: .; clone_size: .; v_call: TRBV19
cdr3_nt: TGTGCCAGCAGTTTCGCAGGGTACAATCAGCCCCAGCATTTT; cdr3_aa: CASSFAGYNQPQHF; j_call: TRBJ1-5; d_call: .; clone_size: .; v_call: TRBV28
cdr3_nt: TGTGCCAGCAGTCGTACAGGGCCCTCCTACAATGAGCAGTTCTTC; cdr3_aa: CASSRTGPSYNEQFF; j_call: TRBJ2-1; d_call: .; clone_size: once; v_call: TRBV25-1
cdr3_nt: TGCGCCAGCAGCCATCCGTCTCCGGGACTAGGGGGCGGAAATACGCAGTATTTT; cdr3_aa: CASSHPSPGLGGGNTQYF; j_call: TRBJ2-3; d_call: .; clone_size: .; v_call: TRBV4-1
cdr3_nt: TGTGCCAGCAGTCCAGGGTACGGTCGGAATGGCTACACCTTC; cdr3_aa: CASSPGYGRNGYTF; j_call: TRBJ1-2; d_call: .; clone_size: .; v_call: TRBV5-5
cdr3_nt: TGTGCCTGGAGTGGAAGTCTAGCGGGAGCTATTGAGCAGTTCTTC; cdr3_aa: CAWSGSLAGAIEQFF; j_call: TRBJ2-1; d_call: TRBD2; clone_size: once; v_call: TRBV30
cdr3_nt: TGTGCCAGCAGTTTTGCAGCCAAAGAGACCCAGTACTTC; cdr3_aa: CASSFAAKETQYF; j_call: TRBJ2-5; d_call: .; clone_size: .; v_call: TRBV5-6
cdr3_nt: TGTGCCAGCAGACAGGGGGTGACAGATACGCAGTATTTT; cdr3_aa: CASRQGVTDTQYF; j_call: TRBJ2-3; d_call: TRBD1; clone_size: .; v_call: TRBV6-5